This record looks at one T cell receptor (beta chain) sequence and its context. The data originate from a study of T cell responses to AZD1222 COVID-19 vaccine. Profiling relied on immunoSEQ multiplex PCR, and the TCRdb table lists in-frame clones only, not all of them. This sample carries around 130,000 clones, approximately 88% of them seen once, and the ten largest clones take roughly 20%. The sequencing used peripheral blood, collected on day 0 of MenACWY control vaccination. The origin of this receptor is an adult in good health.

Here the CDR3 reads CASSPRTGAYEQYF. The CDR3 DNA sequence: TGTGCCAGCTCCCCTCGGACAGGGGCCTACGAGCAGTACTTC. The rearrangement links TRBV18 to TRBJ2-7; the match to TRBD1 covers 9 bases. Trimming took 6 bases from V and 2 from J; bases not matched to a gene: 5. The CDR3 has 14 residues. In germline, CDR1 is KGHSH, CDR2 LQKENI.